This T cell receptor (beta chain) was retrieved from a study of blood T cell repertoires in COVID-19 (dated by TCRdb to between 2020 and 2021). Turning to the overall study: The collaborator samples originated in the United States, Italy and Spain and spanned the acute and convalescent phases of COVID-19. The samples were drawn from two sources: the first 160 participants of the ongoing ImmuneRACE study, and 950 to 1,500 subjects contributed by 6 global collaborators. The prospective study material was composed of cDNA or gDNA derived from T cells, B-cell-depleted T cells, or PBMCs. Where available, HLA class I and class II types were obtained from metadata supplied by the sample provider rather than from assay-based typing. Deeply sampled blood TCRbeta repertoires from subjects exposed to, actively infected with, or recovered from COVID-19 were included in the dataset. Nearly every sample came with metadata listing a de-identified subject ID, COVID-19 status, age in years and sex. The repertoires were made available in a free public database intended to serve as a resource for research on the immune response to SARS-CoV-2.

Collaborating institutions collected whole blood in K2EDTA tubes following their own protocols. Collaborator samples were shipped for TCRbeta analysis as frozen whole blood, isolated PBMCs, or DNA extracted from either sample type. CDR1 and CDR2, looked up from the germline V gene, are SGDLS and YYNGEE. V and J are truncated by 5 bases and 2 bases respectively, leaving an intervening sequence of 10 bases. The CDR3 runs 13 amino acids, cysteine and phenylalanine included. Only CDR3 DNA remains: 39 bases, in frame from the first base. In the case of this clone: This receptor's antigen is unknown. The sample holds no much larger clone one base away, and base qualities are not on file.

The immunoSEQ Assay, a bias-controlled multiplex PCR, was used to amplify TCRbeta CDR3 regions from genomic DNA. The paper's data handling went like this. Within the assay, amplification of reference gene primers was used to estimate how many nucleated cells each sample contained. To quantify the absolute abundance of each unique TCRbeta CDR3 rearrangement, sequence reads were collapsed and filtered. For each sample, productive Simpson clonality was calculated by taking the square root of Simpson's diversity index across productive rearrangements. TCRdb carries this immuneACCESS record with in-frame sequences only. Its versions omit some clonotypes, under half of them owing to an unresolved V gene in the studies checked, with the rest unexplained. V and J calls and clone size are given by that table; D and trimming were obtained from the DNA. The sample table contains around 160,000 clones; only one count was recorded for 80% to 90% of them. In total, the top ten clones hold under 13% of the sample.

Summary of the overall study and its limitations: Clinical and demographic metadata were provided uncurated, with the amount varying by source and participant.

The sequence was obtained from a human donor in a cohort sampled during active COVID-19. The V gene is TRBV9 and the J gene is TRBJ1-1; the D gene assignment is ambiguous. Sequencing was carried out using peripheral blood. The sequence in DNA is TGTGCCAGCAGTGTACTTCCCAACACTGAAGCTTTCTTT. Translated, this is CASSVLPNTEAFF. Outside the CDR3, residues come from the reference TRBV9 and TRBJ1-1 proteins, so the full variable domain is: DSGVTQTPKHLITATGQRVTLRCSPRSGDLSVYWYQQSLDQGLQFLIQYYNGEERAKGNILERFSAQQFPDLHSELNLSSLELGDSALYFCASSVLPNTEAFFGQGTRLTVV.